The 28 T cell receptor beta chains below come from one sample, sequenced in a study of blood T cell repertoires in COVID-19. Clones were sequenced by immunoSEQ multiplex PCR, and TCRdb holds only the in-frame ones, with some missing. The repertoire holds under 300,000 clones, just over 85% seen once, with over 2% in the top ten. Material for sequencing was peripheral blood. These receptors were obtained from a man aged 30 to 39 who had recovered from COVID-19.

The J gene is TRBJ2-3, the V gene TRBV11-2; 8 bases map to TRBD2. Germline CDR1 is SGHAT and CDR2 is FQNNGV. The trim removed 4 bases at V and 0 bases at J, leaving 12 bases unmatched. This CDR3 is 18 amino acids long. The CDR3 is CASSSGGGGSTSTDTQYF. In DNA form, the CDR3 reads TGTGCCAGCAGCTCCGGGGGGGGCGGGTCCACTAGCACAGATACGCAGTATTTT.

The CDR3 nucleotides read TGTGCCAGCAGCTTGGACAGGGGCACTGAAGCTTTCTTT. Encoded protein: CASSLDRGTEAFF. The rearrangement links TRBV5-5 to TRBJ1-1; 7 bases are shared with TRBD1. Germline CDR1 SGHKS, CDR2 YYEKEE (reference sequence). The CDR3 covers 13 residues. With 0 bases clipped from V and 4 bases from J, the junction kept 0 bases outside the gene matches.

The chain joins TRBV5-1 to TRBJ1-2, with 7 bases identical to TRBD1. The germline V gene encodes CDR1 SGHRS and CDR2 YFSETQ. V gave up 3 bases and J gave up 4 bases; unmatched junction bases: 6. The CDR3 extends over 14 amino acids. The CDR3 DNA is TGCGCCAGCAGCTCAGGACAGGCTTCCTATGGCTACACCTTC. Residues: CASSSGQASYGYTF.

The chain joins TRBV7-9 to TRBJ2-3; 10 bases align to TRBD1. V was pared by 5 bases and J by 1 base, with 6 bases of the junction left unmatched. The CDR3 runs to 16 residues. CDR1 SEHNR and CDR2 FQNEAQ come from the germline V gene (reference sequence). CDR3 protein: CASSRQGARGTDTQYF. For the CDR3, the DNA is TGTGCCAGCAGCAGACAGGGGGCGCGGGGCACAGATACGCAGTATTTT.

In this sample, this clone turned up a few times. The V and J genes are TRBV29-1 and TRBJ1-6; D is possibly TRBD1 (5 bases). The V gene's germline CDR1 is SQVTM and CDR2 ANQGSEA. Trimming took 5 bases from V and 4 from J, leaving 12 bases between them. The CDR3 length is 14 residues. This CDR3 is CSVMQGGYNSPLHF. The CDR3 region has the DNA TGCAGCGTTATGCAGGGAGGGTATAATTCACCCCTCCACTTT. The whole variable domain, remainder taken from reference TRBV29-1 and TRBJ1-6, is SAVISQKPSRDICQRGTSLTIQCQVDSQVTMMFWYRQQPGQSLTLIATANQGSEATYESGFVIDKFPISRPNLTFSTLTVSNMSPEDSSIYLCSVMQGGYNSPLHFGNGTRLTVT.

CDR3 sequence reads: CASSPGGPDPGYGYTF. The CDR3 DNA is TGTGCCAGCAGCCCAGGGGGGCCCGATCCCGGCTATGGCTACACCTTC. The chain has TRBV11-2 and TRBJ1-2, with 7 bases fitting TRBD1. The CDR3 runs to 16 residues. The germline gives CDR1 SGHAT, CDR2 FQNNGV. V shed 5 bases, J shed 4 bases, and the junction held 13 bases outside the gene matches.

This clone was picked up one time. This chain joins TRBV30 and TRBJ2-4; D is undetermined. The V gene lost 0 bases and the J gene lost 0 bases, with 6 bases spanning the gap. This CDR3 is built from 14 residues. The germline V gene encodes CDR1 GTSNPN and CDR2 SVGIG (reference sequence). The CDR3 spells CAWSVAEAKNIQYF. CDR3 DNA sequence: TGTGCCTGGAGTGTAGCCGAAGCCAAAAACATTCAGTACTTC. Full variable domain (remainder filled in from reference TRBV30 and TRBJ2-4): SQTIHQWPATLVQPVGSPLSLECTVEGTSNPNLYWYRQAAGRGLQLLFYSVGIGQISSEVPQNLSASRPQDRQFILSSKKLLLSDSGFYLCAWSVAEAKNIQYFGAGTRLSVL.

On this clone itself: An end of the junction does not agree with germline; a read error may underlie this. The chain links TRBV5-1 to TRBJ2-4, with D unresolved. Germline V lookup: CDR1 SGHRS, CDR2 YFSETQ. The CDR3 spans 15 residues. The CDR3 region has the DNA TGCGCCAGCAGCCTAGTAAGTCCCCTCAAACATTCACCTCTCTTC. Its translation: CASSLVSPLKHSPLF.

The chain uses TRBV4-1 and TRBJ1-2; 11 positions agree with TRBD1. The ends lost 1 base at V and 6 bases at J; junction bases unmatched: 4. Germline-derived CDR1 and CDR2 are MGHRA and YSYEKL. CDR3 size: 15 residues. This chain's CDR3 is CASSQGTGGADGYTF. CDR3 sequence (DNA): TGCGCCAGCAGCCAAGGGACAGGGGGCGCCGATGGCTACACCTTC.

J is TRBJ1-1 and V is TRBV7-2; no clear D gene. There are 14 residues in the CDR3. Germline-derived CDR1 and CDR2 are SGHTA and FQGNSA. With 5 bases removed from V and 5 bases from J, the gap between germline ends came to 15 bases. CDR3 residues: CASSETSGVTEAFF. CDR3 sequence (DNA): TGTGCCAGCAGCGAAACCTCGGGAGTGACTGAAGCTTTCTTT. Combining the CDR3 with reference TRBV7-2 and TRBJ1-1 gives the whole variable domain GAGVSQSPSNKVTEKGKDVELRCDPISGHTALYWYRQSLGQGLEFLIYFQGNSAPDKSGLPSDRFSAERTGGSVSTLTIQRTQQEDSAVYLCASSETSGVTEAFFGQGTRLTVV.

This chain links TRBV27 with TRBJ2-7; 9 nucleotides line up with TRBD1. The CDR3 spans 15 residues. CDR1 and CDR2 from the germline V gene are MNHEY and SMNVEV (reference sequence). V was pared by 2 bases and J by 6 bases, with 8 bases of the junction left unmatched. The DNA of the CDR3 is TGTGCCAGCAGTTTAATTATGGACAGGGGCGCCGAGCAGTACTTC. As protein: CASSLIMDRGAEQYF.

The chain's CDR3 is CASSELSNQPQHF. The CDR3, as DNA: TGTGCCAGCAGCGAACTAAGCAATCAGCCCCAGCATTTT. The V gene is TRBV12-3 or TRBV12-4, the J gene TRBJ1-5; D gene ambiguous. The V and J ends lost 6 bases and 1 base respectively, with 7 bases between them. This CDR3 region has 13 residues.

This sequence joins TRBV30 and TRBJ1-1, with 10 positions matching TRBD1. This CDR3 spans 13 amino acids. V dropped 4 bases and J dropped 5; count of bases not matched to a gene: 4. The germline CDR1 and CDR2 sequences are GTSNPN and SVGIG (reference sequence). CDR3 region: CAWIGTGDTEAFF. CDR3 nucleotide sequence: TGTGCCTGGATCGGGACAGGGGATACTGAAGCTTTCTTT.

The CDR3 loop reads CASSHSITVNTEAFF. In nucleotides, the CDR3 is TGCGCCAGCAGCCACTCCATTACAGTGAACACTGAAGCTTTCTTT. V usage is TRBV4-1 and J usage is TRBJ1-1; D not resolved. The germline CDR1 and CDR2 sequences are MGHRA and YSYEKL. This CDR3 contains 15 residues. The ends were cut back, 3 bases at V and 0 bases at J, with 11 bases in the middle.

The chain uses TRBV6-5 and TRBJ1-6; D gene ambiguous. Germline lookup yields CDR1 MNHEY and CDR2 SVGAGI. This CDR3 is built from 14 residues. Trimming pared 0 bases from V and 6 bases from J, leaving 6 bases between. The CDR3 DNA reads TGTGCCAGCAGTTACTCGCTAAGTAATTCACCCCTCCACTTT. Translated: CASSYSLSNSPLHF.

The V gene is TRBV10-1, the J gene TRBJ2-3, with 9 nucleotides matching TRBD2. Germline V gene sequence: CDR1 WNHNN, CDR2 SYGVQD (reference sequence). The J segment lost 2 bases and the V segment lost 5 bases, leaving 2 bases of the junction unmatched. The CDR3 has 14 amino acids. CDR3 DNA: TGCGCCAGCAGTAGCGGGGGGTACACAGATACGCAGTATTTT. This gives the protein CASSSGGYTDTQYF.

This sequence joins TRBV19 and TRBJ2-5, with a tentative D call TRBD2 (7 bases). The CDR3 extends over 15 amino acids. The V end was cut by 4 bases, the J end by 3 bases, with 15 bases between. CDR1 and CDR2 (germline): LNHDA, SQIVND (reference sequence). The CDR3 sequence: CASSNGGLREETQYF. As DNA, the CDR3 is TGTGCCAGTAGTAACGGGGGGCTGAGGGAAGAGACCCAGTACTTC.

This chain links TRBV3-1 (or the pseudogene TRBV3-2) with TRBJ2-3; no reliable D call. The germline CDR1 and CDR2 sequences are LGHDT and YNNKEL (reference sequence). The CDR3 has 13 residues. The V gene lost 1 base and the J gene lost 6 bases, with 8 bases spanning the gap. CDR3 DNA: TGTGCCAGCAGCCAAGGGTACGAGGATACGCAGTATTTT. Encoded protein: CASSQGYEDTQYF.

The rearrangement joins TRBV5-1 to TRBJ2-2; TRBD1 aligns across 7 bases. The CDR3 contains 15 residues. The trim removed 1 base at V and 3 bases at J, leaving 3 bases unmatched. Germline V CDR1 and CDR2: SGHRS, YFSETQ. The CDR3 here is CASSLRQGDTGELFF. In DNA form, the CDR3 reads TGCGCCAGCAGCTTGAGGCAGGGGGACACCGGGGAGCTGTTTTTT.

The rearrangement links TRBV6-6 to TRBJ1-3, with 8 bases that match TRBD1. The germline CDR1 and CDR2 sequences are MNHNY and SVGAGI (reference sequence). With 9 bases clipped from V and 1 base from J, the junction kept 8 bases outside the gene matches. This CDR3 contains 15 residues. For the CDR3, the DNA is TGTGCCAGTGTCCGGAGGACAGGGTCTGGAAACACCATATATTTT. Translated, it gives CASVRRTGSGNTIYF.

The chain employs TRBV4-1 and TRBJ1-4, with 9 bases aligning to TRBD1. The germline V gene has CDR1 MGHRA and CDR2 YSYEKL. Trimming took 7 bases from V and 6 from J; bases not matched to a gene: 12. The length of the CDR3 is 16 residues. The CDR3 sequence is CASNRVGGTGYEKLFF. CDR3 DNA sequence: TGCGCCAGCAACAGGGTCGGTGGGACAGGGTATGAAAAACTGTTTTTT.

V and J are TRBV11-2 and TRBJ2-7; no clear D gene. From germline, CDR1 is SGHAT and CDR2 FQNNGV. V was cut by 0 bases and J by 0 bases, with 15 bases left in between. The CDR3 is made up of 17 amino acids. The CDR3 DNA sequence: TGTGCCAGCAGCTTAGAGCCGGCACAGTTCAGCTCCTACGAGCAGTACTTC. Translating gives CASSLEPAQFSSYEQYF.

J is TRBJ2-2 and V is TRBV9; D possibly corresponds to TRBD2 (5 bases). CDR1 SGDLS and CDR2 YYNGEE come from the germline V gene. Trimming removed 0 bases from V and 9 bases from J, with 15 bases in between. There are 15 residues in the CDR3. The CDR3 loop reads CASSVALQSGRELFF. The CDR3, as DNA: TGTGCCAGCAGCGTAGCTCTTCAATCGGGGAGGGAGCTGTTTTTT.

The chain employs TRBV19 and TRBJ2-2; 7 bases line up with TRBD1. Germline trimming cut 5 bases from V and 7 bases from J; bases unmatched to any gene: 10. This CDR3 contains 15 residues. The germline CDR1 and CDR2 sequences are LNHDA and SQIVND (reference sequence). The CDR3 nucleotides read TGTGCCAGTAGTCTAACCGGGACAGAAAACGGGGAGCTGTTTTTT. Residues: CASSLTGTENGELFF.

The rearrangement links TRBV6-5 to TRBJ1-1; 7 bases match TRBD1. The CDR3 loop spans 14 amino acids. The junction had 4 bases not matched to a gene; V was cut back by 5 bases and J by 1 base. In germline, CDR1 is MNHEY, CDR2 SVGAGI. Written as DNA, the CDR3 is TGTGCCAGCAGTCGGACAGGCGAGAACACTGAAGCTTTCTTT. Translation gives CASSRTGENTEAFF.

This clone was seen a single time. V and J are TRBV10-3 and TRBJ2-1; D is uncertain. V lost 0 bases, J lost 6 bases, and 12 bases lay in between. The CDR3 sequence is 15 residues long. From germline, CDR1 is ENHRY and CDR2 SYGVKD. CDR3 amino acids: CAISESGPRGNEQFF. As DNA, the CDR3 is TGTGCCATCAGTGAGTCTGGCCCCCGAGGCAATGAGCAGTTCTTC.

The chain couples TRBV13 to TRBJ1-5; 12 positions agree with TRBD1. V shed 3 bases and J 5 bases; nucleotides not matched to a gene: 5. The CDR3 runs 16 residues. The germline V gene encodes CDR1 PRHDT and CDR2 FYEKMQ (reference sequence). The CDR3 spells CASSFGTGGAYQPQHF. The CDR3 DNA follows: TGTGCCAGCAGCTTCGGGACAGGGGGCGCGTATCAGCCCCAGCATTTT.

The chain couples TRBV25-1 to TRBJ1-2; D might be TRBD1 (5 bases). Trimming removed 4 bases at V and 4 bases at J, with 19 bases between. The CDR3 spans 16 residues. Germline loops: CDR1 MGHDK, CDR2 SYGVNS. CDR3 residues: CASSGGRERRIYGYTF. The CDR3 nucleotides read TGTGCCAGCAGTGGGGGCAGGGAACGTCGGATCTATGGCTACACCTTC.